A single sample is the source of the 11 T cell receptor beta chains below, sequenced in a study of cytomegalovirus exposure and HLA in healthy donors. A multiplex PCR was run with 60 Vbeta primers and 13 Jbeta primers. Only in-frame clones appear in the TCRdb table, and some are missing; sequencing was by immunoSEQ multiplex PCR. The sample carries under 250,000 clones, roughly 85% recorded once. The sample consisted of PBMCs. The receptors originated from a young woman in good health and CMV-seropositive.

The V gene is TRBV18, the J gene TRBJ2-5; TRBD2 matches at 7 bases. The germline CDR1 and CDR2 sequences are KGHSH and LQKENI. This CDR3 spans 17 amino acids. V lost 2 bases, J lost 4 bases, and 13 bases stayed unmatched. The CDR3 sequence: CASSPVGWLADRETQYF. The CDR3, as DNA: TGTGCCAGCTCACCAGTCGGATGGCTAGCGGATCGAGAGACCCAGTACTTC.

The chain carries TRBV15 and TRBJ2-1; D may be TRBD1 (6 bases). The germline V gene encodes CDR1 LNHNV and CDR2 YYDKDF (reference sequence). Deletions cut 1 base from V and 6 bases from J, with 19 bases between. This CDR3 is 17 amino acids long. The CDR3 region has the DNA TGTGCCACCAGCAGAGTTGAGGTGGGACACCTCCGCAATGAGCAGTTCTTC. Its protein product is CATSRVEVGHLRNEQFF.

In DNA form, the CDR3 reads TGTGCCAGTAGTATAGAAGGGACAGGGGGACACGAGCAGTACTTC. This gives the protein CASSIEGTGGHEQYF. The rearrangement uses TRBV19 and TRBJ2-7, with 11 nucleotides matching TRBD1. The V gene end was trimmed by 0 bases and the J gene end by 5 bases; junction bases not matched to a gene: 3. Germline loops: CDR1 LNHDA, CDR2 SQIVND (reference sequence). This CDR3 region has 15 residues.

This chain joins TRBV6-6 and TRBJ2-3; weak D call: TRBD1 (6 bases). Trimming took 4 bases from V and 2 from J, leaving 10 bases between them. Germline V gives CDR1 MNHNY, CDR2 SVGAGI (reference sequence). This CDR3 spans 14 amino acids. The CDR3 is CASSLGGYTDTQYF. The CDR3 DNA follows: TGTGCCAGCAGTTTAGGGGGTTACACAGATACGCAGTATTTT.

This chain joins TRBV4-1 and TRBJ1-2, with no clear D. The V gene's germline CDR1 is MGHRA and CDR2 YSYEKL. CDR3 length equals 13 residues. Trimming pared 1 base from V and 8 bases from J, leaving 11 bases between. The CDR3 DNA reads TGCGCCAGCAGCCAAGTACGGGAGGGCGGCTACACCTTC. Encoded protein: CASSQVREGGYTF.

The CDR3 DNA follows: TGTGCCAGCAGTGTCTCGACAGGGTTTGGCGAGCAGTACTTC. It codes for CASSVSTGFGEQYF. V is TRBV27 and J is TRBJ2-7; 7 nucleotides match TRBD1. The CDR3 runs 14 residues. With V trimmed by 5 bases and J by 6 bases, 10 bases remained unmatched. The germline CDR1 and CDR2 sequences are MNHEY and SMNVEV (reference sequence).

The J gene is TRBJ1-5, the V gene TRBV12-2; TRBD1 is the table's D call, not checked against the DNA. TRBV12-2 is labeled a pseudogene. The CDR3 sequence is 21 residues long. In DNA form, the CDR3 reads TGTGCAAGTCGTCAAAAGCCGACCGGGACAGGGGGCTTTTATAGCAATCAGCCCCAGCATTTT. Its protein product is CASRQKPTGTGGFYSNQPQHF.

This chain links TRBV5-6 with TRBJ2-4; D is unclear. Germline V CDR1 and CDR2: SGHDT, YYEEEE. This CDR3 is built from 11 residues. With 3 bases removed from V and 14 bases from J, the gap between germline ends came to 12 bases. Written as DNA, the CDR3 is TGTGCCAGCAGCTCATCCAACTTAGAGTACTTC. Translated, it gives CASSSSNLEYF.

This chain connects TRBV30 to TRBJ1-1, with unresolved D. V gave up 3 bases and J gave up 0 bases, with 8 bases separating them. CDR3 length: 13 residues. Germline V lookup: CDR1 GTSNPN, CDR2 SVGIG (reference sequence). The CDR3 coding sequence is TGTGCCTGGAGACACCTGGTGAACACTGAAGCTTTCTTT. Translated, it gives CAWRHLVNTEAFF.

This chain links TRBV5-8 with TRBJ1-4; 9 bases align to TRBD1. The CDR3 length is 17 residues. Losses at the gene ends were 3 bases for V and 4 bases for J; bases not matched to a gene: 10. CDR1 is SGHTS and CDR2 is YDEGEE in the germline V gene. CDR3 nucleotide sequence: TGTGCCAGCAGCTCCGCCCCGGGACAGGGAGATAATGAAAAACTGTTTTTT. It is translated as CASSSAPGQGDNEKLFF. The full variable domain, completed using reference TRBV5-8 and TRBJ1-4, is EAGVTQSPTHLIKTRGQQATLRCSPISGHTSVYWYQQALGLGLQFLLWYDEGEERNRGNFPPRFSGRQFPNYSSELNVNALELEDSALYLCASSSAPGQGDNEKLFFGSGTQLSVL.

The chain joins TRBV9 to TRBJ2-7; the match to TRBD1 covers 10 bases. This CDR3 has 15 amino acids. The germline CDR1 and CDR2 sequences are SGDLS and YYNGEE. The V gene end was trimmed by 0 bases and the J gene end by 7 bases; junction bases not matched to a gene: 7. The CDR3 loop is CASSVGGTGVREQYF. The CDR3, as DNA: TGTGCCAGCAGCGTAGGGGGGACAGGGGTGCGGGAGCAGTACTTC.